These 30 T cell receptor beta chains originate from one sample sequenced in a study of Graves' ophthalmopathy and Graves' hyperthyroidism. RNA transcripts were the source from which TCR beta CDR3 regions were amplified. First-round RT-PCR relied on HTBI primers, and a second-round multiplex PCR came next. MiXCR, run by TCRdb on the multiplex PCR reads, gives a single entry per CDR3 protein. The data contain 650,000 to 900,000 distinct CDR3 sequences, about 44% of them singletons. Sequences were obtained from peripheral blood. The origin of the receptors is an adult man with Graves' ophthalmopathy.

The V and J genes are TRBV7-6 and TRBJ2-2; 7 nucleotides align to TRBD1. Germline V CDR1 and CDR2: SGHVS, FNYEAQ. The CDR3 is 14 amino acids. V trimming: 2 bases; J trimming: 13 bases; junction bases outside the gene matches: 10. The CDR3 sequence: CASSLKGARYGLFF. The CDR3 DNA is TGTGCCAGCAGCTTAAAGGGGGCTCGTTACGGGCTGTTTTTT.

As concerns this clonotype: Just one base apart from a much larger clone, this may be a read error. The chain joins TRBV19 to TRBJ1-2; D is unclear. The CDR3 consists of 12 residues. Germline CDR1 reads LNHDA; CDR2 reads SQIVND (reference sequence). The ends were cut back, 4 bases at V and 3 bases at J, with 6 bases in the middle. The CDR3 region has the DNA TGTGCCAGTAGTACCGCAGACTATGGCTACACCTTC. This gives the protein CASSTADYGYTF.

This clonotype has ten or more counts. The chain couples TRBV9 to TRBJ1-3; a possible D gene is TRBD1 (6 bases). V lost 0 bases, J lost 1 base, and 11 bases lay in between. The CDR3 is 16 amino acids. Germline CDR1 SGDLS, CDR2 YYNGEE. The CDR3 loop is CASSVDRALSGNTIYF. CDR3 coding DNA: TGTGCCAGCAGCGTAGACAGGGCTTTATCTGGAAACACCATATATTTT.

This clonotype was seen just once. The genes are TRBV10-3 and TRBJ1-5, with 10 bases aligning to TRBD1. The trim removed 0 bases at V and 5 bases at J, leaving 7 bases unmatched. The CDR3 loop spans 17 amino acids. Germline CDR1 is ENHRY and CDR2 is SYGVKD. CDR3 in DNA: TGTGCCATCAGTGAGTCTTATTTCGGGACAGGGGATCAGCCCCAGCATTTT. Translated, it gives CAISESYFGTGDQPQHF.

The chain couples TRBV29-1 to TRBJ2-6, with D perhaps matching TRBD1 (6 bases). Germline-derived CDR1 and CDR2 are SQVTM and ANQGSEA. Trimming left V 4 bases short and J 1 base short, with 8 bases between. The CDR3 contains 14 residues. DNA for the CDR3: TGCAGCGTTGGGGACACTTCTGGGGCCAACGTCCTGACTTTC. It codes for CSVGDTSGANVLTF.

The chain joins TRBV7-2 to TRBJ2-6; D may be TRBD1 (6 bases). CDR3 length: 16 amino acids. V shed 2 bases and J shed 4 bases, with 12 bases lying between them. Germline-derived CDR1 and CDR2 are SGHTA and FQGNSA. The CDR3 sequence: CASSLTKGTGANVLTF. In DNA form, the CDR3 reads TGTGCCAGCAGCTTAACGAAGGGGACAGGGGCCAACGTCCTGACTTTC. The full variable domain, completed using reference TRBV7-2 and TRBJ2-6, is GAGVSQSPSNKVTEKGKDVELRCDPISGHTALYWYRQSLGQGLEFLIYFQGNSAPDKSGLPSDRFSAERTGGSVSTLTIQRTQQEDSAVYLCASSLTKGTGANVLTFGAGSRLTVL.

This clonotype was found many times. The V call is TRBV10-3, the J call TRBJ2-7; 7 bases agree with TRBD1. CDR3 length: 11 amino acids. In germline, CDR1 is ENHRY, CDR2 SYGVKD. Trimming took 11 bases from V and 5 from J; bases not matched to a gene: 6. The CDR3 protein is CAGGQSDEQYF. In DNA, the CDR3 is TGTGCCGGGGGACAGTCCGACGAGCAGTACTTC.

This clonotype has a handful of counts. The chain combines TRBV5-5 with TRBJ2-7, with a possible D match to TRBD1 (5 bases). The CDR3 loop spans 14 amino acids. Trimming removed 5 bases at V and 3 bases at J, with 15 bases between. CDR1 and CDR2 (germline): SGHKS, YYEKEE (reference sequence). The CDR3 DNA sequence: TGTGCCAGCAGTTTTGACAGCAAACTCTACGAGCAGTACTTC. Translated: CASSFDSKLYEQYF.

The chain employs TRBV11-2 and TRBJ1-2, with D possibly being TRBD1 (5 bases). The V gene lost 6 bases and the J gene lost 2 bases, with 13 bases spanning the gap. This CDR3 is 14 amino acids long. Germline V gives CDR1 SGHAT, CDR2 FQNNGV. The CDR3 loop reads CASRQPGPNYGYTF. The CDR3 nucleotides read TGTGCCAGCAGACAACCGGGACCGAACTATGGCTACACCTTC.

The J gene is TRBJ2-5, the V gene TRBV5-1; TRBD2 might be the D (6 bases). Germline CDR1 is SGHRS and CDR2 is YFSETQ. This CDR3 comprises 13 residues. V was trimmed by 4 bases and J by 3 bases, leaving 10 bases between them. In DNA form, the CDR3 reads TGCGCCAGCAGCGGGACTGGGAAAGAGACCCAGTACTTC. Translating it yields CASSGTGKETQYF.

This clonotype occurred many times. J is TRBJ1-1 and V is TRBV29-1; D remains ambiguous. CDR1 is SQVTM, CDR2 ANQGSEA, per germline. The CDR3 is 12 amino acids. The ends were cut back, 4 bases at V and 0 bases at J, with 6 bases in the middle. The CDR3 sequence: CSVGRMNTEAFF. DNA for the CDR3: TGCAGCGTTGGCAGGATGAACACTGAAGCTTTCTTT. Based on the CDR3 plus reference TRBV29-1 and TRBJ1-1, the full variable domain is SAVISQKPSRDICQRGTSLTIQCQVDSQVTMMFWYRQQPGQSLTLIATANQGSEATYESGFVIDKFPISRPNLTFSTLTVSNMSPEDSSIYLCSVGRMNTEAFFGQGTRLTVV.

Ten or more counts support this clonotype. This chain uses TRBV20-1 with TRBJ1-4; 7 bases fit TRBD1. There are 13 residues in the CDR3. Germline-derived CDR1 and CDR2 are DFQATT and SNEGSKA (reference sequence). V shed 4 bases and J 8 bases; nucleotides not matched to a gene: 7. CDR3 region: CSAIETGIEKLFF. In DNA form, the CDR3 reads TGCAGTGCTATCGAGACAGGGATAGAAAAACTGTTTTTT.

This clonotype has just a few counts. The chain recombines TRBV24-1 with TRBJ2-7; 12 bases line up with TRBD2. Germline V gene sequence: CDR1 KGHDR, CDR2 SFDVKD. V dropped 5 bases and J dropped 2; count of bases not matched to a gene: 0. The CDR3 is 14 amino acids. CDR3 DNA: TGTGCCACCAGTGGGACTAGCGGGACCTACGAGCAGTACTTC. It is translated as CATSGTSGTYEQYF.

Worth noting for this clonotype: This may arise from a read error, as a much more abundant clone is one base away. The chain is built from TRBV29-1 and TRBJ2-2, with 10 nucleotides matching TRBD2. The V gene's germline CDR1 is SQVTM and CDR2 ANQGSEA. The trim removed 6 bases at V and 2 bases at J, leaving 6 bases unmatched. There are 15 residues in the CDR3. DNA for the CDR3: TGCAGCGTAGTAGAGCGGGAGGGCAACACCGGGGAGCTGTTTTTT. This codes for CSVVEREGNTGELFF.

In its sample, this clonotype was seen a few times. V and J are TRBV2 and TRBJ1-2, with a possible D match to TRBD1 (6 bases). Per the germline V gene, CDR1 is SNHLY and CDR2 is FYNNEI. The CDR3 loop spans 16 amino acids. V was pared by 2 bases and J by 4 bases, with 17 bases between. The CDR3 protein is CASSESPRGRVYGYTF. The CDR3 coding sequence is TGTGCCAGCAGTGAATCCCCCAGGGGCCGGGTCTATGGCTACACCTTC. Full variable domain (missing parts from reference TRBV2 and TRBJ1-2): EPEVTQTPSHQVTQMGQEVILRCVPISNHLYFYWYRQILGQKVEFLVSFYNNEISEKSEIFDDQFSVERPDGSNFTLKIRSTKLEDSAMYFCASSESPRGRVYGYTFGSGTRLTVV.

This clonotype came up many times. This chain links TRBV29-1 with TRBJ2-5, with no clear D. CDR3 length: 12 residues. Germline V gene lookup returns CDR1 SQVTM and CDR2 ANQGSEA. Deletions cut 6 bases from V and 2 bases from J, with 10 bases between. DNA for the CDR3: TGCAGCGTATCCCCGCAGCAAGAGACCCAGTACTTC. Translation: CSVSPQQETQYF.

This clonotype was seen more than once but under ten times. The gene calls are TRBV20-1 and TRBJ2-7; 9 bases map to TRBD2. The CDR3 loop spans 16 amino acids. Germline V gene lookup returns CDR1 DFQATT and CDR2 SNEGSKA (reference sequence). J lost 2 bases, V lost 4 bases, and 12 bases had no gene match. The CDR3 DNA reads TGCAGTGCTATCGGCTTTGGGTCTAGCGGGACCTACGAGCAGTACTTC. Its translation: CSAIGFGSSGTYEQYF.

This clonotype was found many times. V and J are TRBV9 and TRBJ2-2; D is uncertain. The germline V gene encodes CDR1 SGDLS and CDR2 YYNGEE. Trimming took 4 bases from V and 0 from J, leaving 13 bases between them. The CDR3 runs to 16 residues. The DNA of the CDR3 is TGTGCCAGCAGCACCGACCACAGCGCGAACACCGGGGAGCTGTTTTTT. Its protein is CASSTDHSANTGELFF.

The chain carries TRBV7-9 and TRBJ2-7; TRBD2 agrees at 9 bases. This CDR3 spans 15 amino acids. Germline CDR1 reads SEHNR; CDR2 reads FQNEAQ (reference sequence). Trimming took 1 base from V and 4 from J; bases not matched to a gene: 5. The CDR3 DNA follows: TGTGCCAGCAGCTTAGGGTGGACTAGCGCGTACGAGCAGTACTTC. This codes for CASSLGWTSAYEQYF.

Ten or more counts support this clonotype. The CDR3 DNA is TGTGCCAGCAGCGGGTCGGTCAATTCACCCCTCCACTTT. It yields the protein CASSGSVNSPLHF. The chain recombines TRBV9 with TRBJ1-6; the D is unclear. The V gene's germline CDR1 is SGDLS and CDR2 YYNGEE. This CDR3 comprises 13 residues. Trimming stripped 3 bases from V and 7 bases from J, with 8 bases between.

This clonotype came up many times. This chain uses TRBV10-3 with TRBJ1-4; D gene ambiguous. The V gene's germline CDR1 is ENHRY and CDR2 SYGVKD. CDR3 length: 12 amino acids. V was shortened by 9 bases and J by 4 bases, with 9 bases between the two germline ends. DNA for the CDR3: TGTGCCATAGCGGAGGGTAATGAAAAACTGTTTTTT. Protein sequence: CAIAEGNEKLFF.

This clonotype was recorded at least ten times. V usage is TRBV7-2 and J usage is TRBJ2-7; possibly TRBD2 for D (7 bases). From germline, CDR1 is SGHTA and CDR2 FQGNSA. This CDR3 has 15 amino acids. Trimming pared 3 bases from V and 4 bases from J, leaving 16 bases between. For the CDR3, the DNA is TGTGCCAGCAGCTTGGGGGGGCCTGCGGGGTACGAGCAGTACTTC. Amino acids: CASSLGGPAGYEQYF.

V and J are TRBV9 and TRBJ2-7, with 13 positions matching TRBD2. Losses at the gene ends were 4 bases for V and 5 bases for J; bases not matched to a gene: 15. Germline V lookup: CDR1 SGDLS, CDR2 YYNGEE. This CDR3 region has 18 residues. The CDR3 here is CASSSQESTSGRFHEQYF. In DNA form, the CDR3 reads TGTGCCAGCAGCTCCCAAGAATCGACTAGCGGGAGGTTCCACGAGCAGTACTTC.

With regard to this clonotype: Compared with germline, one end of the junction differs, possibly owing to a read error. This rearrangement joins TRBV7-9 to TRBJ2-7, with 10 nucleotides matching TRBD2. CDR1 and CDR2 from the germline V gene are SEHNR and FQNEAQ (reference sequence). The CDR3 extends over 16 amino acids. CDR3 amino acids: CASSLSASGSSYEQCF. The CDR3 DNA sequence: TGTGCCAGCAGCTTATCGGCTAGCGGGAGCTCCTACGAGCAGTGCTTC.

The CDR3 reads CSAIRDRGLEQYF. CDR3 nucleotide sequence: TGCAGTGCTATCCGGGACAGGGGGCTTGAGCAGTACTTC. The rearrangement uses TRBV20-1 and TRBJ2-7; the match to TRBD1 covers 12 bases. The CDR3 is 13 residues long. From germline, CDR1 is DFQATT and CDR2 SNEGSKA (reference sequence). V lost 4 bases, J lost 7 bases, and 5 bases stayed unmatched.

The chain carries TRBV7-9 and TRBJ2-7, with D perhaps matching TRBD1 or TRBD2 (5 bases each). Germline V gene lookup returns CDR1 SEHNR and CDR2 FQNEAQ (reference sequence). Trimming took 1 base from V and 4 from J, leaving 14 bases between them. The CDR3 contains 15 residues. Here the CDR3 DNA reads TGTGCCAGCAGCTTAGGCCAGGGAGATTCGTACGAGCAGTACTTC. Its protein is CASSLGQGDSYEQYF.

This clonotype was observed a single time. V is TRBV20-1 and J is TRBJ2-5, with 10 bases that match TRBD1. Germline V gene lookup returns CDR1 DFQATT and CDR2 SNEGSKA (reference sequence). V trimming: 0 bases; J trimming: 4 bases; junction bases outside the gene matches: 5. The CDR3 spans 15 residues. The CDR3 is CSARDWGTGAETQYF. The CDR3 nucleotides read TGCAGTGCTAGAGATTGGGGGACAGGGGCAGAGACCCAGTACTTC.

CDR3: CATSSADRGEKPDTGELFF. CDR3 coding DNA: TGTGCCACCAGCAGCGCGGACAGGGGAGAGAAGCCTGACACCGGGGAGCTGTTTTTT. This chain uses TRBV15 with TRBJ2-2, with 9 positions matching TRBD1. The CDR3 covers 19 residues. Germline V lookup: CDR1 LNHNV, CDR2 YYDKDF (reference sequence). The junction had 14 bases not matched to a gene; V was cut back by 3 bases and J by 3 bases. The whole variable domain, remainder taken from reference TRBV15 and TRBJ2-2, is DAMVIQNPRYQVTQFGKPVTLSCSQTLNHNVMYWYQQKSSQAPKLLFHYYDKDFNNEADTPDNFQSRRPNTSFCFLDIRSPGLGDTAMYLCATSSADRGEKPDTGELFFGEGSRLTVL.

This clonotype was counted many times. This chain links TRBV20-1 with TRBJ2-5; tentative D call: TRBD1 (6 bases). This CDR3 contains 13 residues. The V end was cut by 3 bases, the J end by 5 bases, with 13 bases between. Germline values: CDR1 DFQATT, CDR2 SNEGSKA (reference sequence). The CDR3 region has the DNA TGCAGTGCTAGCCGGACAGTGAAGGAGACCCAGTACTTC. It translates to CSASRTVKETQYF.

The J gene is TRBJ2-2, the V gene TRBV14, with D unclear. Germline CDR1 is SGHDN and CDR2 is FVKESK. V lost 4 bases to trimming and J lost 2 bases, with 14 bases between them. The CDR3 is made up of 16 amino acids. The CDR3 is CASSRFVLTNTGELFF. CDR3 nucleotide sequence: TGTGCCAGCAGCCGGTTCGTCCTTACTAACACCGGGGAGCTGTTTTTT.